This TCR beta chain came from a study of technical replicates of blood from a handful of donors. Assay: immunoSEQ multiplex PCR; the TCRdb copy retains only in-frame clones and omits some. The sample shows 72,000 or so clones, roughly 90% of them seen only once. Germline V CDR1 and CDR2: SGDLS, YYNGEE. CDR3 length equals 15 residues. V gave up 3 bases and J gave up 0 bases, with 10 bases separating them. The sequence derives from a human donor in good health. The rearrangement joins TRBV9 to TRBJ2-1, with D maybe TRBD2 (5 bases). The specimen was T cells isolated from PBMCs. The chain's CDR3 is CASSAQRNSYNEQFF. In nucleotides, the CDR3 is TGTGCCAGCAGCGCCCAGCGGAACTCCTACAATGAGCAGTTCTTC.